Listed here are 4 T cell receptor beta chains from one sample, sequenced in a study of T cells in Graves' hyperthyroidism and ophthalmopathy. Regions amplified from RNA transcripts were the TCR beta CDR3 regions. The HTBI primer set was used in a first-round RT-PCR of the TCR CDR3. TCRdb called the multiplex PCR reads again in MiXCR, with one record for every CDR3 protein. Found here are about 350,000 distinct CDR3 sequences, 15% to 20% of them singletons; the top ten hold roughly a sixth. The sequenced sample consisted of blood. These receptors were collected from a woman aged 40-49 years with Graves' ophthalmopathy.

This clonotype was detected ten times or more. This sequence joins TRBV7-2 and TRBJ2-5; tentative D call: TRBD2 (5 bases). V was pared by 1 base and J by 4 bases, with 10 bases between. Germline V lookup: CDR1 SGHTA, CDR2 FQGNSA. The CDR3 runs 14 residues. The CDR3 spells CASSLDGVSETQYF. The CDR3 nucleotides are TGTGCCAGCAGCTTAGACGGGGTGTCAGAGACCCAGTACTTC.

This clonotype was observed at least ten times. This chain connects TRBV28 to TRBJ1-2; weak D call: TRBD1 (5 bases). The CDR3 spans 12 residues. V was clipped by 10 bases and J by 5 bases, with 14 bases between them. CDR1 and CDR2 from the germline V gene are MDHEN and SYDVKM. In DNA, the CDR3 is TGTGCCACCCGGGACGGGAATTATGGCTACACCTTC. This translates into CATRDGNYGYTF.

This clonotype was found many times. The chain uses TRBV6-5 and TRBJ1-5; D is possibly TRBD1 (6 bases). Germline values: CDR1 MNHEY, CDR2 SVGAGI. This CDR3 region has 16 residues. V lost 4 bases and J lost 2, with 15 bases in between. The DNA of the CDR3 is TGTGCCAGCAGTTCCCCGGAGGGGGTGGGCAATCAGCCCCAGCATTTT. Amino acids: CASSSPEGVGNQPQHF.

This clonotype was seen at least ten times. CDR3 sequence reads: CASTPLGRASGLYEQYF. The CDR3, as DNA: TGTGCCAGCACCCCTCTGGGTAGGGCTAGCGGTCTCTACGAGCAGTACTTC. This chain joins TRBV28 and TRBJ2-7, with 7 bases fitting TRBD2. The V gene end was trimmed by 7 bases and the J gene end by 3 bases; junction bases not matched to a gene: 18. This CDR3 spans 17 amino acids. Germline lookup yields CDR1 MDHEN and CDR2 SYDVKM.